This entry lists 20 T cell receptor beta chains sequenced from one sample in a study of shared clonotypes between healthy human individuals. Using immunoSEQ multiplex PCR, the repertoire was profiled, and TCRdb retains in-frame clones only, with some absent. The table has fewer than 3 million clones, roughly 90% seen once. The specimen sequenced was naive CD4+ T cells from PBMCs. Stated subset: CD45RA+ positively selected. These receptors were obtained from a man aged 18 to 30 in good health. Some clones in this sample may be carry-over from other donors' samples.

V usage is TRBV5-1 and J usage is TRBJ1-2; TRBD1 is a possible D gene (5 bases). This CDR3 has 14 amino acids. Between the trimmed V and J ends, which lost 2 bases and 3 bases, there was a span of 11 bases. Germline CDR1 SGHRS, CDR2 YFSETQ. This chain's CDR3 is CASSFPGQDYGYTF. The CDR3 region has the DNA TGCGCCAGCAGCTTCCCGGGGCAAGACTATGGCTACACCTTC.

In regard to this clone: Other DNA sequences of this sample code for an identical CDR3. V gene TRBV20-1 combines with J gene TRBJ2-5; no clear D. V was shortened by 4 bases and J by 4 bases, with 7 bases between the two germline ends. The CDR3 extends over 11 amino acids. Germline-derived CDR1 and CDR2 are DFQATT and SNEGSKA (reference sequence). The CDR3 spells CSANKGETQYF. The CDR3 DNA sequence: TGCAGTGCTAACAAAGGAGAGACCCAGTACTTC.

The chain combines TRBV2 with TRBJ2-4; tentatively, D is TRBD1 or TRBD2 (6 bases each). The germline gives CDR1 SNHLY, CDR2 FYNNEI. The ends were cut back, 4 bases at V and 1 base at J, with 8 bases in the middle. The CDR3 has 14 residues. The CDR3 is CASSGGGAKNIQYF. Here the CDR3 DNA reads TGTGCCAGCAGTGGAGGGGGGGCCAAAAACATTCAGTACTTC. Supplemented by reference TRBV2 and TRBJ2-4, the full variable domain reads EPEVTQTPSHQVTQMGQEVILRCVPISNHLYFYWYRQILGQKVEFLVSFYNNEISEKSEIFDDQFSVERPDGSNFTLKIRSTKLEDSAMYFCASSGGGAKNIQYFGAGTRLSVL.

The rearrangement links TRBV18 to TRBJ2-1, with no clear D. The V end lost 7 bases, the J end lost 5 bases, and 15 bases lay between the germline ends. The CDR3 sequence is 14 residues long. The germline gives CDR1 KGHSH, CDR2 LQKENI. The CDR3 here is CASFPMIFHNEQFF. The CDR3 DNA reads as TGTGCCAGCTTCCCGATGATCTTCCACAATGAGCAGTTCTTC.

The rearrangement uses TRBV5-1 and TRBJ2-4; D uncertain. Germline values: CDR1 SGHRS, CDR2 YFSETQ. V lost 4 bases and J 0 bases, leaving 14 bases between the germline ends. This CDR3 has 16 amino acids. The CDR3, as DNA: TGCGCCAGCAGCCCCCCCTGGCAGTTAGCCAAAAACATTCAGTACTTC. As protein: CASSPPWQLAKNIQYF.

The chain couples TRBV6-6 to TRBJ2-1; TRBD1 or TRBD2 may be the D gene (5 bases each). The germline CDR1 and CDR2 sequences are MNHNY and SVGAGI (reference sequence). Trimming took 2 bases from V and 10 from J, leaving 15 bases between them. The CDR3 length is 14 residues. CDR3 sequence (DNA): TGTGCCAGCAGTTACGGGGGACCCGGAGTGGAGCAGTTCTTC. As protein: CASSYGGPGVEQFF.

Notes on this clone: Additional DNA sequences in this sample encode the identical CDR3. The gene calls are TRBV6-5 and TRBJ1-5; D gene uncertain. Trimming shortened V by 6 bases and J by 1 base, and 10 bases separated the two germline ends. This CDR3 is 14 amino acids long. Looked up from germline, CDR1 is MNHEY and CDR2 is SVGAGI. CDR3 DNA: TGTGCCAGCAGCCGGACGGTGAGCAATCAGCCCCAGCATTTT. Amino acid sequence: CASSRTVSNQPQHF.

V usage is TRBV7-3 and J usage is TRBJ2-1; possible D gene TRBD2, 6 bases. The V gene lost 5 bases and the J gene lost 2 bases, with 22 bases spanning the gap. This CDR3 is 18 amino acids long. Germline values: CDR1 SGHTA, CDR2 FQGTGA. CDR3 DNA sequence: TGTGCCAGCAGCCCCACGCTGGGGGGTGTGGGGACCTACAATGAGCAGTTCTTC. Protein product: CASSPTLGGVGTYNEQFF.

CDR3 nucleotides: TGTGCCAGCAGCTTAGCCTACAGGACAGGGAGGACCCAGTACTTC. Its protein is CASSLAYRTGRTQYF. The chain recombines TRBV7-8 with TRBJ2-5; 8 bases align to TRBD1. V lost 0 bases and J lost 7; bases outside the gene matches: 7. CDR3 length: 15 amino acids. From germline, CDR1 is SGHVS and CDR2 FQNEAQ.

The chain combines TRBV30 with TRBJ2-7; possibly TRBD2 for D (6 bases). CDR1 and CDR2 from the germline V gene are GTSNPN and SVGIG (reference sequence). V lost 2 bases and J 0 bases, leaving 14 bases between the germline ends. The CDR3 extends over 15 amino acids. The CDR3 is CAWSPGTASSYEQYF. The CDR3 DNA sequence: TGTGCCTGGAGTCCGGGGACTGCAAGCTCCTACGAGCAGTACTTC.

This clone was seen only once. The chain is built from TRBV5-1 and TRBJ1-1, with D possibly matching TRBD1 (5 bases). V was shortened by 0 bases and J by 4 bases, with 13 bases between the two germline ends. The CDR3 runs 15 residues. Germline assignment: CDR1 SGHRS and CDR2 YFSETQ. In DNA form, the CDR3 reads TGCGCCAGCAGCTTGGATGGCCAGGGCGGCACTGAAGCTTTCTTT. It yields the protein CASSLDGQGGTEAFF.

J is TRBJ1-1 and V is TRBV7-3; TRBD1 agrees at 8 bases. This CDR3 region has 15 residues. Germline CDR1 is SGHTA and CDR2 is FQGTGA. V shed 1 base and J 3 bases; nucleotides not matched to a gene: 4. CDR3 in amino acids: CASSLIPGGDTEAFF. In DNA, the CDR3 is TGTGCCAGCAGCTTAATCCCAGGGGGCGACACTGAAGCTTTCTTT.

The chain employs TRBV6-6 and TRBJ1-4; the match to TRBD1 covers 10 bases. Germline V gene lookup returns CDR1 MNHNY and CDR2 SVGAGI (reference sequence). The CDR3 consists of 16 residues. V was pared by 5 bases and J by 6 bases, with 9 bases of the junction left unmatched. CDR3 coding DNA: TGTGCCAGCAGTCCAAGACAGGGGGCGCAGTATGAAAAACTGTTTTTT. Its translation is CASSPRQGAQYEKLFF.

The chain couples TRBV6-6 to TRBJ2-5; 7 nucleotides align to TRBD1. The CDR3 consists of 15 residues. V lost 2 bases and J lost 7; bases outside the gene matches: 10. Germline lookup yields CDR1 MNHNY and CDR2 SVGAGI (reference sequence). CDR3 nucleotides: TGTGCCAGCAGTTACGGCGACAGGGCCTTAGGGACCCAGTACTTC. This translates into CASSYGDRALGTQYF.

This chain uses TRBV15 with TRBJ1-1; 9 bases fit TRBD1. Germline CDR1 LNHNV, CDR2 YYDKDF (reference sequence). The V gene end was trimmed by 2 bases and the J gene end by 5 bases; junction bases not matched to a gene: 9. The CDR3 length is 16 residues. Here the CDR3 reads CATSRLGDRGSTEAFF. In DNA form, the CDR3 reads TGTGCCACCAGCAGATTGGGTGACAGGGGGTCGACTGAAGCTTTCTTT.

This clone was observed once. The CDR3 DNA sequence: TGTGCCAGCAGCGGACTCATAGTCTATAATTCACCCCTCCACTTT. This sequence encodes CASSGLIVYNSPLHF. The J gene is TRBJ1-6, the V gene TRBV6-6; unclear D gene. This CDR3 has 15 residues. The germline V gene encodes CDR1 MNHNY and CDR2 SVGAGI (reference sequence). The V end was cut by 6 bases, the J end by 3 bases, with 12 bases between.

This sequence joins TRBV27 and TRBJ2-7; 13 nucleotides align to TRBD2. The trim removed 5 bases at V and 1 base at J, leaving 8 bases unmatched. CDR1 is MNHEY, CDR2 SMNVEV, per germline (reference sequence). The CDR3 contains 17 residues. DNA of the CDR3: TGTGCCAGCAGTCCTAGGACTAGCGGGAGTTGGTCCTACGAGCAGTACTTC. It is translated as CASSPRTSGSWSYEQYF.

This chain uses TRBV2 with TRBJ1-6; D remains ambiguous. Trimming pared 3 bases from V and 9 bases from J, leaving 21 bases between. In germline, CDR1 is SNHLY, CDR2 FYNNEI. This CDR3 has 17 residues. Written as DNA, the CDR3 is TGTGCCAGCAGTGACGGTCTGAACAGCGTAGGTGGTTCACCCCTCCACTTT. It codes for CASSDGLNSVGGSPLHF.

The J gene is TRBJ2-1, the V gene TRBV7-9; D could derive from TRBD1 or TRBD2 (5 bases each). Deletions cut 9 bases from V and 10 bases from J, with 22 bases between. The CDR3 extends over 14 amino acids. Germline-derived CDR1 and CDR2 are SEHNR and FQNEAQ (reference sequence). The CDR3 bases are TGTGCCAGTACCCTGGGGGTCGGCTGGGAGGAGCAGTTCTTC. Translated: CASTLGVGWEEQFF. Together with reference TRBV7-9 and TRBJ2-1, the CDR3 gives the full variable domain: DTGVSQNPRHKITKRGQNVTFRCDPISEHNRLYWYRQTLGQGPEFLTYFQNEAQLEKSRLLSDRFSAERPKGSFSTLEIQRTEQGDSAMYLCASTLGVGWEEQFFGPGTRLTVL.

V usage is TRBV5-1 and J usage is TRBJ2-7; 8 nucleotides line up with TRBD1. This CDR3 is 15 amino acids long. J was trimmed by 0 bases and V by 4 bases; bases with no gene match: 6. Germline lookup yields CDR1 SGHRS and CDR2 YFSETQ. The CDR3 protein is CASSHPGQDSYEQYF. CDR3 in DNA: TGCGCCAGCAGCCACCCGGGACAGGACTCCTACGAGCAGTACTTC.